These 20 T cell receptor beta chains originate from one sample sequenced in a study of CD8+ T cells in alopecia areata. TCR sequencing used cDNA made by reverse transcription of extracted RNA. Clones were sequenced by immunoSEQ multiplex PCR, and TCRdb holds only the in-frame ones, with some missing. The table shows about 97,000 clones, with less than 50% occurring only once. The sample was CD4+ T cells sorted from blood. These receptors came from a human donor with alopecia areata.

CDR3 nucleotide sequence: TGCGCCAGCAGCTTGTCCATTGAGGGTCAGCCCCAGCATTTT. Translated: CASSLSIEGQPQHF. J is TRBJ1-5 and V is TRBV5-1, with unresolved D. CDR1 is SGHRS, CDR2 YFSETQ, per germline. This CDR3 is 14 amino acids long. V lost 1 base, J lost 6 bases, and 11 bases lay in between.

This clone was seen a handful of times. The DNA for the CDR3 is TGCAGCGTTAAAAAAGCAGGGGGAGTCACAGATACGCAGTATTTT. It encodes CSVKKAGGVTDTQYF. J is TRBJ2-3 and V is TRBV29-1; TRBD1 agrees at 7 bases. V shed 5 bases, J shed 2 bases, and the junction held 10 bases outside the gene matches. This CDR3 comprises 15 residues. Germline V gives CDR1 SQVTM, CDR2 ANQGSEA.

This clone was counted a few times. This chain connects TRBV7-9 to TRBJ2-5; D gene ambiguous. This CDR3 region has 17 residues. The germline V gene has CDR1 SEHNR and CDR2 FQNEAQ (reference sequence). Trimming removed 5 bases from V and 4 bases from J, with 23 bases in between. CDR3 region: CASSQRLESLRLETQYF. The CDR3 coding sequence is TGTGCCAGCAGCCAGCGACTGGAGAGTCTGAGGCTAGAGACCCAGTACTTC.

The chain combines TRBV5-1 with TRBJ2-3; D possibly corresponds to TRBD2 (5 bases). The V gene lost 0 bases and the J gene lost 4 bases, with 9 bases spanning the gap. Germline V lookup: CDR1 SGHRS, CDR2 YFSETQ. The CDR3 consists of 14 residues. The CDR3 DNA reads as TGCGCCAGCAGCTTGGCCGGGGTTCCAGATACGCAGTATTTT. The encoded protein is CASSLAGVPDTQYF.

The chain uses TRBV28 and TRBJ2-1; either TRBD1 or TRBD2 may fit D (6 bases each). The CDR3 length is 14 residues. CDR1 is MDHEN, CDR2 SYDVKM, per germline. The V end was cut by 2 bases, the J end by 15 bases, with 20 bases between. CDR3 sequence (DNA): TGTGCCAGCAGTTTAGGGGGGCCACTAGTGAAGTTGTTCTTC. This encodes CASSLGGPLVKLFF.

In its sample, this clone was seen once. CDR3 in DNA: TGTGCCAGCAGTGTAGGGGGAGGGACTGAAGCTTTCTTT. Protein sequence: CASSVGGGTEAFF. The V gene is TRBV2, the J gene TRBJ1-1, with D possibly being TRBD1 (6 bases). Deletions cut 4 bases from V and 5 bases from J, with 11 bases between. In germline, CDR1 is SNHLY, CDR2 FYNNEI. The CDR3 runs 13 residues.

The chain combines TRBV2 with TRBJ1-5, with 9 bases lining up with TRBD1. Looked up from germline, CDR1 is SNHLY and CDR2 is FYNNEI. This CDR3 comprises 14 residues. The trim removed 8 bases at V and 7 bases at J, leaving 9 bases unmatched. CDR3 nucleotide sequence: TGTGCCAGCCATTTGGACAGGGGAGGGCAGCCCCAGCATTTT. Protein: CASHLDRGGQPQHF.

The chain carries TRBV15 and TRBJ2-5, with D maybe TRBD2 (5 bases). The V end was cut by 0 bases, the J end by 2 bases, with 10 bases between. Germline values: CDR1 LNHNV, CDR2 YYDKDF (reference sequence). The CDR3 length is 15 residues. The CDR3 DNA is TGTGCCACCAGCAGAGATTCGGGGAAACAAGAGACCCAGTACTTC. Protein sequence: CATSRDSGKQETQYF.

This clone was observed a handful of times. V and J are TRBV30 and TRBJ1-5; possibly TRBD1 for D (5 bases). This CDR3 spans 16 amino acids. Between the trimmed V and J ends, which lost 2 bases and 1 base, there was a span of 15 bases. Germline V gene lookup returns CDR1 GTSNPN and CDR2 SVGIG (reference sequence). The CDR3 region has the DNA TGTGCCTGGAGTTTGGCAGGGAAGTTGAGCAATCAGCCCCAGCATTTT. Protein: CAWSLAGKLSNQPQHF.

The rearrangement uses TRBV5-1 and TRBJ2-7, with 11 positions matching TRBD2. CDR3 length: 15 residues. The V segment lost 0 bases and the J segment 1 base; nucleotides outside the gene matches: 0. Germline assignment: CDR1 SGHRS and CDR2 YFSETQ. The CDR3 sequence: CASSLGLAGSYEQYF. In DNA, the CDR3 is TGCGCCAGCAGCTTGGGACTAGCGGGGTCCTACGAGCAGTACTTC.

This rearrangement joins TRBV6-6 to TRBJ1-2; possible D gene TRBD1, 6 bases. In germline, CDR1 is MNHNY, CDR2 SVGAGI (reference sequence). The V and J ends lost 4 bases and 1 base respectively, with 13 bases between them. This CDR3 region has 15 residues. The CDR3 DNA follows: TGTGCCAGCAGTTCCCCCGGGACACTTAACTATGGCTACACCTTC. It yields the protein CASSSPGTLNYGYTF.

J is TRBJ2-7 and V is TRBV4-1; D possibly corresponds to TRBD2 (6 bases). The CDR3 consists of 15 residues. Looked up from germline, CDR1 is MGHRA and CDR2 is YSYEKL. Trimming left V 5 bases short and J 3 bases short, with 17 bases between. CDR3 loop: CASSSHPSEFYEQYF. The CDR3 bases are TGCGCCAGCAGCTCCCACCCTAGCGAGTTCTACGAGCAGTACTTC.

Note on this clone: The same CDR3 is also encoded by other DNA sequences in this sample. The rearrangement links TRBV30 to TRBJ2-3, with 9 bases fitting TRBD1. After removal of 2 bases from V and 3 bases from J, the junction contained 3 bases not matched to a gene. CDR1 and CDR2 from the germline V gene are GTSNPN and SVGIG (reference sequence). This CDR3 has 14 amino acids. CDR3 DNA sequence: TGTGCCTGGAGTCGGGACAGGGTAACAGATACGCAGTATTTT. It codes for CAWSRDRVTDTQYF. The full variable domain, completed using reference TRBV30 and TRBJ2-3, is SQTIHQWPATLVQPVGSPLSLECTVEGTSNPNLYWYRQAAGRGLQLLFYSVGIGQISSEVPQNLSASRPQDRQFILSSKKLLLSDSGFYLCAWSRDRVTDTQYFGPGTRLTVL.

Turning to this clone: Other DNA variants within this sample encode the same CDR3. This chain links TRBV30 with TRBJ2-7, with D perhaps being TRBD1 or TRBD2 (5 bases each). The germline CDR1 and CDR2 sequences are GTSNPN and SVGIG (reference sequence). V lost 4 bases and J lost 4, with 11 bases in between. CDR3 length equals 12 residues. CDR3 in amino acids: CAWTRDGYEQYF. CDR3 in DNA: TGTGCCTGGACCCGGGACGGGTACGAGCAGTACTTC.

This clone occurred a few times. This chain links TRBV7-9 with TRBJ2-1; TRBD1 matches at 8 bases. Germline loops: CDR1 SEHNR, CDR2 FQNEAQ (reference sequence). V shed 4 bases and J 6 bases; nucleotides not matched to a gene: 14. This CDR3 has 17 residues. The CDR3 loop reads CASSSRDRRLEGNEQFF. The DNA for the CDR3 is TGTGCCAGCAGCTCCAGGGACAGGCGGTTAGAGGGCAATGAGCAGTTCTTC.

In DNA form, the CDR3 reads TGTGCCAGTAGTCTAAGGACTGACCTTACGGGCGAGCAGTACTTC. As protein: CASSLRTDLTGEQYF. The rearrangement links TRBV19 to TRBJ2-7, with D possibly being TRBD2 (5 bases). This CDR3 comprises 15 residues. Trimming cost V 5 bases and J 6 bases, with 20 bases left between them. Germline CDR1 LNHDA, CDR2 SQIVND (reference sequence). Looking up the rest from reference TRBV19 and TRBJ2-7 gives the full variable domain: DGGITQSPKYLFRKEGQNVTLSCEQNLNHDAMYWYRQDPGQGLRLIYYSQIVNDFQKGDIAEGYSVSREKKESFPLTVTSAQKNPTAFYLCASSLRTDLTGEQYFGPGTRLTVT.

The table lists this clone with a few counts. The chain employs TRBV4-1 and TRBJ2-7; 12 positions match TRBD2. Germline V lookup: CDR1 MGHRA, CDR2 YSYEKL. The V and J ends lost 1 base and 2 bases, in that order; junction bases with no gene match: 6. The CDR3 is 17 amino acids. This CDR3 is CASSQGLLAGGAYEQYF. Here the CDR3 DNA reads TGCGCCAGCAGCCAAGGACTACTAGCGGGAGGCGCCTACGAGCAGTACTTC.

The chain joins TRBV19 to TRBJ2-5, with 7 bases aligning to TRBD2. This CDR3 contains 16 residues. J lost 5 bases, V lost 3 bases, and 12 bases had no gene match. Germline-derived CDR1 and CDR2 are LNHDA and SQIVND (reference sequence). The CDR3 loop is CASSIRGLVSGETQYF. The CDR3 DNA reads TGTGCCAGTAGTATCCGCGGACTAGTTTCAGGGGAGACCCAGTACTTC.

This chain joins TRBV29-1 and TRBJ1-1; possibly TRBD1 for D (5 bases). Deletions cut 6 bases from V and 0 bases from J, with 11 bases between. This CDR3 has 13 amino acids. Germline CDR1 reads SQVTM; CDR2 reads ANQGSEA. This chain's CDR3 is CSVEGHMNTEAFF. In DNA, the CDR3 is TGCAGCGTCGAGGGGCACATGAACACTGAAGCTTTCTTT.

This clone is deemed medium-sized. The chain has TRBV6-5 and TRBJ2-1; the D gene is possibly TRBD2 (6 bases). The V and J ends lost 6 bases and 4 bases respectively, with 10 bases between them. The CDR3 consists of 13 residues. From germline, CDR1 is MNHEY and CDR2 SVGAGI. CDR3 coding DNA: TGTGCCAGCAGCCGTCGGGAGTACAATGAGCAGTTCTTC. Translation gives CASSRREYNEQFF.